The 22 T cell receptor beta chains below were found in one sample sequenced in a study of shared clonotypes between healthy human individuals. The repertoire was sequenced with immunoSEQ multiplex PCR; TCRdb's copy has only in-frame clones and lacks some. The table records roughly 550,000 clones, 95% to 96% of them present only once. In the naive CD8 group, cells lacked CD45RO and were positively selected for CCR7, so terminally differentiated effector memory CD45RA+ cells were left out. Sequencing input: naive CD8+ T cells sorted from blood. These receptors all stem from a woman younger than 45 in good health.

The V and J genes are TRBV27 and TRBJ2-1; 11 bases match TRBD2. Germline V gives CDR1 MNHEY, CDR2 SMNVEV (reference sequence). Germline trimming cut 2 bases from V and 8 bases from J; bases unmatched to any gene: 5. This CDR3 has 15 amino acids. CDR3 in amino acids: CASSLTSGSLYEQFF. The CDR3 DNA reads TGTGCCAGCAGTTTAACTAGCGGGAGCTTATATGAGCAGTTCTTC.

The rearrangement uses TRBV5-6 and TRBJ2-1; 9 positions match TRBD2. This CDR3 region has 15 residues. The germline V gene encodes CDR1 SGHDT and CDR2 YYEEEE. Germline trimming cut 4 bases from V and 3 bases from J; bases unmatched to any gene: 5. CDR3 DNA: TGTGCCAGCAGCGGTGCTAGCGGGAACTACAATGAGCAGTTCTTC. The encoded protein is CASSGASGNYNEQFF.

The chain has TRBV28 and TRBJ1-2, with D possibly matching TRBD1 (6 bases). V was clipped by 6 bases and J by 4 bases, with 18 bases between them. This CDR3 region has 15 residues. The germline CDR1 and CDR2 sequences are MDHEN and SYDVKM. CDR3 in DNA: TGTGCCAGCAGGGGTACAGGGCGGGGGGCCTATGGCTACACCTTC. The encoded protein is CASRGTGRGAYGYTF.

The chain employs TRBV6-5 and TRBJ2-2; D ambiguous. CDR1 and CDR2 (germline): MNHEY, SVGAGI. The CDR3 has 13 residues. The germline V and J ends were trimmed by 5 bases and 6 bases, with 10 bases remaining between them. CDR3 nucleotide sequence: TGTGCCAGCAGTACCGACAAACCCGGGGAGCTGTTTTTT. This gives the protein CASSTDKPGELFF.

The chain is built from TRBV18 and TRBJ2-5, with D unclear. V lost 4 bases and J lost 0, with 9 bases in between. Germline V gene lookup returns CDR1 KGHSH and CDR2 LQKENI. This CDR3 is 14 amino acids long. CDR3 nucleotides: TGTGCCAGCTCACAGGTCCTGTACCAAGAGACCCAGTACTTC. This sequence encodes CASSQVLYQETQYF.

The rearrangement links TRBV28 to TRBJ2-7, with 7 bases matching TRBD2. This CDR3 has 15 amino acids. Germline values: CDR1 MDHEN, CDR2 SYDVKM. The V gene end was trimmed by 6 bases and the J gene end by 1 base; junction bases not matched to a gene: 9. The CDR3 reads CASRIGLVGSYEQYF. The CDR3 DNA reads as TGTGCCAGCAGAATCGGACTAGTTGGATCCTACGAGCAGTACTTC.

This chain uses TRBV5-6 with TRBJ1-4; D is uncertain. The CDR3 consists of 16 residues. CDR1 is SGHDT, CDR2 YYEEEE, per germline. Trimming removed 0 bases from V and 0 bases from J, with 9 bases in between. CDR3 in DNA: TGTGCCAGCAGCTTGGGGTCAGAGGCAACTAATGAAAAACTGTTTTTT. Its translation is CASSLGSEATNEKLFF.

A word on this clone: Other DNA sequences within the sample encode an identical CDR3. This chain links TRBV7-9 with TRBJ2-1; 10 bases align to TRBD2. The V gene end was trimmed by 1 base and the J gene end by 8 bases; junction bases not matched to a gene: 2. The CDR3 runs to 14 residues. Germline CDR1 SEHNR, CDR2 FQNEAQ (reference sequence). Here the CDR3 DNA reads TGTGCCAGCAGCTTAGGGACTAGCGGCTATGAGCAGTTCTTC. Its translation: CASSLGTSGYEQFF. Supplemented by reference TRBV7-9 and TRBJ2-1, the full variable domain reads DTGVSQNPRHKITKRGQNVTFRCDPISEHNRLYWYRQTLGQGPEFLTYFQNEAQLEKSRLLSDRFSAERPKGSFSTLEIQRTEQGDSAMYLCASSLGTSGYEQFFGPGTRLTVL.

This clone was found once. The J gene is TRBJ2-7, the V gene TRBV16; D is unclear. Germline CDR1 and CDR2: KGHSY and FQNENV. V shed 1 base and J shed 7 bases, with 11 bases lying between them. The CDR3 is 13 amino acids. CDR3 nucleotide sequence: TGTGCCAGCAGCCAATTCGTCCCTGGTGAGCAGTACTTC. It encodes CASSQFVPGEQYF. The variable domain in full, completed from reference TRBV16 and TRBJ2-7, reads GEEVAQTPKHLVRGEGQKAKLYCAPIKGHSYVFWYQQVLKNEFKFLISFQNENVFDETGMPKERFSAKCLPNSPCSLEIQATKLEDSAVYFCASSQFVPGEQYFGPGTRLTVT.

The genes are TRBV28 and TRBJ2-3, with 7 bases lining up with TRBD1. The germline V gene encodes CDR1 MDHEN and CDR2 SYDVKM. The V and J ends lost 4 bases and 2 bases, in that order; junction bases with no gene match: 15. This CDR3 spans 18 amino acids. In nucleotides, the CDR3 is TGTGCCAGCAGTTCCTCGCCGAGGCAGGGGGTCCCCACAGATACGCAGTATTTT. Translation gives CASSSSPRQGVPTDTQYF. Full variable domain (missing parts from reference TRBV28 and TRBJ2-3): DVKVTQSSRYLVKRTGEKVFLECVQDMDHENMFWYRQDPGLGLRLIYFSYDVKMKEKGDIPEGYSVSREKKERFSLILESASTNQTSMYLCASSSSPRQGVPTDTQYFGPGTRLTVL.

V is TRBV28 and J is TRBJ2-7, with a tentative D call TRBD2 (6 bases). From germline, CDR1 is MDHEN and CDR2 SYDVKM. The CDR3 covers 13 residues. With 8 bases removed from V and 3 bases from J, the gap between germline ends came to 14 bases. The chain's CDR3 is CASGGTENYEQYF. In nucleotides, the CDR3 is TGTGCCAGCGGGGGGACGGAAAACTACGAGCAGTACTTC. Complete variable domain (other parts from reference TRBV28 and TRBJ2-7): DVKVTQSSRYLVKRTGEKVFLECVQDMDHENMFWYRQDPGLGLRLIYFSYDVKMKEKGDIPEGYSVSREKKERFSLILESASTNQTSMYLCASGGTENYEQYFGPGTRLTVT.

The rearrangement links TRBV28 to TRBJ2-7; TRBD1 might be the D (6 bases). CDR1 is MDHEN, CDR2 SYDVKM, per germline. Trimming left V 6 bases short and J 5 bases short, with 17 bases between. This CDR3 comprises 14 residues. CDR3 nucleotides: TGTGCCAGCAGAGCACAGGGTAATCAGGACGAGCAGTACTTC. Its protein product is CASRAQGNQDEQYF.

Notes on this clone: The same CDR3 also results from other DNA sequences found in this sample. The chain uses TRBV5-6 and TRBJ2-3; 13 bases match TRBD2. The germline gives CDR1 SGHDT, CDR2 YYEEEE. V dropped 0 bases and J dropped 3; count of bases not matched to a gene: 1. The CDR3 is 16 amino acids. CDR3 DNA: TGTGCCAGCAGCTTGGGACTAGCGGGAGGAACAGATACGCAGTATTTT. As protein: CASSLGLAGGTDTQYF.

The V and J genes are TRBV10-1 and TRBJ2-2; D is possibly TRBD1 (5 bases). The CDR3 totals 15 residues. Germline V gives CDR1 WNHNN, CDR2 SYGVQD (reference sequence). Trimming pared 2 bases from V and 1 base from J, leaving 8 bases between. CDR3: CASSENRLNTGELFF. The CDR3 nucleotides read TGCGCCAGCAGTGAGAACAGGCTGAACACCGGGGAGCTGTTTTTT.

The V and J genes are TRBV18 and TRBJ1-1; D call uncertain. CDR3 size: 12 residues. V shed 3 bases and J shed 6 bases, with 8 bases lying between them. In germline, CDR1 is KGHSH, CDR2 LQKENI. This chain's CDR3 is CASSPGIPEAFF. Written as DNA, the CDR3 is TGTGCCAGCTCACCCGGAATCCCTGAAGCTTTCTTT.

The chain couples TRBV27 to TRBJ2-4, with 10 nucleotides matching TRBD1. V shed 6 bases and J 8 bases; nucleotides not matched to a gene: 7. In germline, CDR1 is MNHEY, CDR2 SMNVEV (reference sequence). The CDR3 spans 14 residues. The CDR3 reads CASSWGQGLDIQYF. The CDR3 DNA reads as TGTGCCAGCAGCTGGGGACAGGGGTTGGACATTCAGTACTTC.

The V and J genes are TRBV27 and TRBJ1-1; D is unclear. Germline V gives CDR1 MNHEY, CDR2 SMNVEV (reference sequence). The V gene lost 4 bases and the J gene lost 5 bases, with 14 bases spanning the gap. This CDR3 is built from 14 residues. CDR3 amino acids: CASSSIGMGTEAFF. CDR3 in DNA: TGTGCCAGCAGTTCCATAGGGATGGGTACTGAAGCTTTCTTT.

V usage is TRBV5-4 and J usage is TRBJ2-7, with D perhaps being TRBD1 or TRBD2 (5 bases each). This CDR3 has 13 residues. Germline lookup yields CDR1 SGHNT and CDR2 YYREEE (reference sequence). V lost 4 bases, J lost 0 bases, and 8 bases lay in between. In DNA, the CDR3 is TGTGCCAGCAGCACGGGGCTCTCCTACGAGCAGTACTTC. Protein sequence: CASSTGLSYEQYF.

As concerns this clone: A junction boundary mismatches the germline segment, possibly from a read error. The chain uses TRBV5-8 and TRBJ1-1; no clear D gene. This CDR3 spans 15 amino acids. The germline V gene has CDR1 SGHTS and CDR2 YDEGEE. This chain's CDR3 is CASSGRRDLKTEAFF. DNA for the CDR3: TGTGCCAGCAGCGGGCGGAGGGATTTGAAGACTGAAGCTTTCTTT.

The gene calls are TRBV7-9 and TRBJ1-1, with a tentative D call TRBD1 (6 bases). Trimming removed 5 bases from V and 1 base from J, with 8 bases in between. The CDR3 runs to 13 residues. CDR1 and CDR2 from the germline V gene are SEHNR and FQNEAQ (reference sequence). In DNA form, the CDR3 reads TGTGCCAGCAGCCAGACAGGGAACACTGAAGCTTTCTTT. Its protein product is CASSQTGNTEAFF.

The chain is built from TRBV10-1 and TRBJ2-5; D remains unclear. In germline, CDR1 is WNHNN, CDR2 SYGVQD (reference sequence). Trimming removed 3 bases at V and 5 bases at J, with 10 bases between. CDR3 length: 13 amino acids. CDR3 nucleotide sequence: TGCGCCAGCAGTGACTCTCATGGTGAGACCCAGTACTTC. Residues: CASSDSHGETQYF.

The chain uses TRBV28 and TRBJ2-3; no firm D call. Germline V CDR1 and CDR2: MDHEN, SYDVKM. Trimming left V 6 bases short and J 0 bases short, with 7 bases between. CDR3 length: 13 amino acids. CDR3 nucleotide sequence: TGTGCCAGCAGCTCAGCTAGCACAGATACGCAGTATTTT. It is translated as CASSSASTDTQYF.